This T cell receptor beta chain was obtained from a study of vaccination effects on CD4 cells after COVID-19. Before sequencing took place, the ViraFEST assay used viral peptide pools to expand antigen-specific CD4+ T cells. Isolating CD4+ T cells followed approximately 9 days of culture. Two-dose vaccination with either BNT162b2 or mRNA-1273 was given to the participants. The V gene's germline CDR1 is SNHLY and CDR2 FYNNEI. The CDR3 consists of 12 residues. Between the trimmed V and J ends, which lost 3 bases and 9 bases, there was a span of 9 bases. Study results and caveats: Clones from infection and from vaccination both contracted markedly late after vaccination. Healthy vaccine recipients' vaccine-induced clones were almost all SARS-CoV-2 mono-reactive.

Sequenced by immunoSEQ multiplex PCR; TCRdb stores in-frame clones only, minus some. The profile shows some 70,000 clones, around 81% of them singletons. Worth noting for this clone: Its antigen is currently unknown.

The TCR originated in a human donor who received a COVID-19 vaccine. The material sequenced was CD4+ T cells from PBMCs cultured with HCoV-229E spike peptides, taken after COVID-19 vaccination. This sequence joins TRBV2 and TRBJ1-3; D is unresolved. The CDR3 region has the DNA TGTGCCAGCAGTGACCCAGCGGGCACCATATATTTT. Residues: CASSDPAGTIYF.